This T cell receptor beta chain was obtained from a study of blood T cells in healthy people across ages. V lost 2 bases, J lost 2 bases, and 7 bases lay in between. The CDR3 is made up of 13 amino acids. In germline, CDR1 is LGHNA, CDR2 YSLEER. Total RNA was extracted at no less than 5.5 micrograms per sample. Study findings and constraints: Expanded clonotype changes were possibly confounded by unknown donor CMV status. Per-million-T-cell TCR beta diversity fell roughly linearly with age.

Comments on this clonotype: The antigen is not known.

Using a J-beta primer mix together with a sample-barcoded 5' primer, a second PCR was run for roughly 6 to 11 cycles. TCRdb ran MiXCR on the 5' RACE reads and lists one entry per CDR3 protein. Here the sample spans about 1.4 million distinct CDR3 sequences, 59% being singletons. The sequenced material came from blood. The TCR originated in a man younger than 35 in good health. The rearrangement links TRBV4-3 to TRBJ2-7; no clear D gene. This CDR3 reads CASSQSLAYEQYF. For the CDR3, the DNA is TGCGCCAGCAGCCAATCCCTAGCCTACGAGCAGTACTTC.